Described below is a single T cell receptor (beta chain) sequence and its context. Its antigen is still unknown. The data originate from a study of blood T cells in healthy people across ages. Study background: Per two T cells, template switching captured roughly one barcoded beta molecule. The study, taken as a whole, reports: Roughly linearly, TCR beta diversity per million T cells fell as age increased. Because sorting was not performed, PBMCs prevented conclusive naive versus antigen-experienced comparison.

Each donor had approximately 10 milliliters of peripheral blood drawn. It was with a sample-barcoded 5' primer and a J-beta primer mix that a second PCR of about 6 to 12 cycles was run. TCRdb passed the 5' RACE reads through MiXCR, listing each CDR3 protein once. The table has about 580,000 distinct CDR3 sequences, 40% to 55% seen once. V dropped 0 bases and J dropped 4 bases, with 6 bases sitting between them. Per germline, CDR1 GTSNPN and CDR2 SVGIG (reference sequence). The CDR3 loop spans 12 amino acids. The source is a man older than 75 in good health. Sequenced: blood. The chain couples TRBV30 to TRBJ1-2; D unclear. As DNA, the CDR3 is TGTGCCTGGAGTGTTGGTTTCTATGGCTACACCTTC. Amino acid sequence: CAWSVGFYGYTF.